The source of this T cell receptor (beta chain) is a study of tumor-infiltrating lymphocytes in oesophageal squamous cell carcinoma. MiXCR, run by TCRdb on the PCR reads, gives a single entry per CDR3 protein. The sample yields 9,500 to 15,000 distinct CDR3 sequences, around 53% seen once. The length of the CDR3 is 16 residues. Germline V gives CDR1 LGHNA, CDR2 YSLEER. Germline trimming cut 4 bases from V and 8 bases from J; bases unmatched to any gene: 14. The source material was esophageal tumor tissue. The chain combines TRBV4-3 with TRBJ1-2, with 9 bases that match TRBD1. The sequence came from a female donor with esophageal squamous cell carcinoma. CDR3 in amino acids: CASSPRLQGATWGYTF. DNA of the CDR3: TGCGCCAGCAGCCCGCGTTTACAGGGGGCGACTTGGGGCTACACCTTC.